This T cell receptor (beta chain) was found in a study of shared clonotypes between healthy human individuals. Study-wide results and caveats: Rarefaction indicated that sorted-subset sequencing remained incomplete although depth was large. Clonotypes shared by all four sorted-subset donors had higher generation probabilities than non-shared clonotypes. The study found roughly 5.3% of naive CD4 clonotypes shared across a few donors.

From CD4+ cells came CD45RA+ naive and CD45RA-negative memory subsets. Deletions cut 6 bases from V and 3 bases from J, with 15 bases between. The CDR3 is 14 residues long. Germline V CDR1 and CDR2: MDHEN, SYDVKM. Libraries were prepared by immunoSEQ multiplex PCR; TCRdb keeps only in-frame clonotypes and omits some of them. The sample lists some 1.4 million clones; around 97% were seen once. For this clone: Its antigen is undetermined.

Sequencing used naive CD4+ T cells sorted from blood. This sample's subset: CD45RA+ positively selected. The TCR originated in a man aged 25 to 45 in good health. The J gene is TRBJ2-7, the V gene TRBV28; maybe TRBD2 (6 bases). The CDR3 DNA reads TGTGCCAGCAGCCGGCCGGGGGTTAGCTACGAGCAGTACTTC. It yields the protein CASSRPGVSYEQYF.